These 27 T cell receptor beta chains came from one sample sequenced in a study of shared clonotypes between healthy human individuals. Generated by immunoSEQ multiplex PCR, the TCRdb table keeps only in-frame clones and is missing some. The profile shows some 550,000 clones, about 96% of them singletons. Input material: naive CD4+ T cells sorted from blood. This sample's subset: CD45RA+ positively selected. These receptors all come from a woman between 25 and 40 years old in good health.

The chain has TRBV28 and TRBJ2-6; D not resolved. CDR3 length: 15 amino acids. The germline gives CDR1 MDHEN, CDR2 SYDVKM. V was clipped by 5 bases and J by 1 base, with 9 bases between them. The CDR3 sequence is CASSVHHSGANVLTF. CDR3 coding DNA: TGTGCCAGCAGTGTCCATCATTCTGGGGCCAACGTCCTGACTTTC.

CDR3 DNA: TGTGCCAGCAGCTTGGGCAGCGGGAGGAAAGGGGAGCTGTTTTTT. Translation gives CASSLGSGRKGELFF. V is TRBV5-6 and J is TRBJ2-2; 9 nucleotides agree with TRBD2. CDR3 length: 15 amino acids. Germline V gives CDR1 SGHDT, CDR2 YYEEEE. V shed 0 bases, J shed 8 bases, and the junction held 5 bases outside the gene matches.

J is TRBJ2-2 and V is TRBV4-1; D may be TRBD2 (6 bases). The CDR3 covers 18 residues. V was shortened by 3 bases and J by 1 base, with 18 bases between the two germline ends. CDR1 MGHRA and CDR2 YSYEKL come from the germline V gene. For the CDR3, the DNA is TGCGCCAGCAGCCATCAAACGTGGGGGGAAGGGAACACCGGGGAGCTGTTTTTT. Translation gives CASSHQTWGEGNTGELFF.

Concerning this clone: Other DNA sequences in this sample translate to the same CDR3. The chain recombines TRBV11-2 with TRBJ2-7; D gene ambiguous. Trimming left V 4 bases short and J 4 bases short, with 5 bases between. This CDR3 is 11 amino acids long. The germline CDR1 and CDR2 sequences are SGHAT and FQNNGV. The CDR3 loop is CASSSAYEQYF. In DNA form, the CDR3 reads TGTGCCAGCAGCTCCGCTTACGAGCAGTACTTC.

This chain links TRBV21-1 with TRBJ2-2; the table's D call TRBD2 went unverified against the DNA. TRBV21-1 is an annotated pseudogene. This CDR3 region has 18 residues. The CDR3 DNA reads TGTGCCAGCAGCAAAGAGGGTAGCGGGAGGAAGAACACCGGGGAGCTGTTTTTT. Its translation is CASSKEGSGRKNTGELFF.

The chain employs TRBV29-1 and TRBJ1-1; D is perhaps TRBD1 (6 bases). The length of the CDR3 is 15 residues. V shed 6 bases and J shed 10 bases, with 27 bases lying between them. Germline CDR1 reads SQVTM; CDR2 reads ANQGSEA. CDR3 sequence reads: CSVAPGGTRLKGAFF. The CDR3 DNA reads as TGCAGCGTGGCCCCAGGCGGGACAAGGCTTAAGGGAGCTTTCTTT.

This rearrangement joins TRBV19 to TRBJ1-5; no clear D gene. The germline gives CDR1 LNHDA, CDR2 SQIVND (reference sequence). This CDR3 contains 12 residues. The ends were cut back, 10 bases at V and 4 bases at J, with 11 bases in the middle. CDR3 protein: CATSRGNQPQHF. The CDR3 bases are TGTGCCACTAGCCGAGGTAATCAGCCCCAGCATTTT.

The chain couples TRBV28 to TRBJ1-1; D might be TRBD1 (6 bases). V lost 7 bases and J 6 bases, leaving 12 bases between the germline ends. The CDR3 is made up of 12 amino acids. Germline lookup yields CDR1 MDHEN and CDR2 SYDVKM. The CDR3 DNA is TGTGCCAGCACCATGGAGGGGGCTGAAGCTTTCTTT. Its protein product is CASTMEGAEAFF.

The CDR3 bases are TGTGCCAGCAGTTTAAGTGAGGGGATAGGCACAGATACGCAGTATTTT. This gives the protein CASSLSEGIGTDTQYF. V usage is TRBV28 and J usage is TRBJ2-3, with D perhaps assigned TRBD1 or TRBD2 (5 bases each). V lost 2 bases to trimming and J lost 1 base, with 13 bases between them. CDR1 and CDR2 (germline): MDHEN, SYDVKM. This CDR3 has 16 amino acids.

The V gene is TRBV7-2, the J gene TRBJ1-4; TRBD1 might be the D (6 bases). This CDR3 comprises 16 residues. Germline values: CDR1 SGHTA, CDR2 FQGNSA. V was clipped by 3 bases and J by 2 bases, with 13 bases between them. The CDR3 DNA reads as TGTGCCAGCAGCTTTAAGGGAAGGGGGACTAATGAAAAACTGTTTTTT. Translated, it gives CASSFKGRGTNEKLFF.

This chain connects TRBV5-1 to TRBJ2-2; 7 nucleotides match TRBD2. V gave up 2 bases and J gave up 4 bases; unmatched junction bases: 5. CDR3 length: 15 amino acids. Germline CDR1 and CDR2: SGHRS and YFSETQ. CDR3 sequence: CASSFGGRGTGELFF. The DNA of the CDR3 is TGCGCCAGCAGCTTCGGCGGGAGAGGCACCGGGGAGCTGTTTTTT.

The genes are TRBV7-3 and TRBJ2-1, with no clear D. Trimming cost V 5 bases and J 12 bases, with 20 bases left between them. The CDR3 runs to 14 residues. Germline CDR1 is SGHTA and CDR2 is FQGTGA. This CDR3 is CASSPSGTYPRQFF. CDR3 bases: TGTGCCAGCAGCCCCTCGGGCACCTACCCCCGGCAGTTCTTC.

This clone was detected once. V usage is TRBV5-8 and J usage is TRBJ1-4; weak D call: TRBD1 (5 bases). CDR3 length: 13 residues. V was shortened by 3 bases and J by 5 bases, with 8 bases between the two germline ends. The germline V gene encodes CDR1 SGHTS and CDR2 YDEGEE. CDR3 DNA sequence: TGTGCCAGCAGCTGGGACTTCAATGAAAAACTGTTTTTT. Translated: CASSWDFNEKLFF.

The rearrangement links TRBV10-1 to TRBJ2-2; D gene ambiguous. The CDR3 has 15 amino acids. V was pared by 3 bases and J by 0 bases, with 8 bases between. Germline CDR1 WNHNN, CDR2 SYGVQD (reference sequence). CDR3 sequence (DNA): TGCGCCAGCAGTGACAGTGGCACGAACACCGGGGAGCTGTTTTTT. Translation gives CASSDSGTNTGELFF.

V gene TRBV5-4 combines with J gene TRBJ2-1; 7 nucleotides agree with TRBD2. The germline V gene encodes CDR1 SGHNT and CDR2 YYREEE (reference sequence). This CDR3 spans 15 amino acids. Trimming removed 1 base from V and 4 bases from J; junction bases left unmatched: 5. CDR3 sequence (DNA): TGTGCCAGCAGCTTGAAGTCTAGCGGTTACAATGAGCAGTTCTTC. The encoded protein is CASSLKSSGYNEQFF.

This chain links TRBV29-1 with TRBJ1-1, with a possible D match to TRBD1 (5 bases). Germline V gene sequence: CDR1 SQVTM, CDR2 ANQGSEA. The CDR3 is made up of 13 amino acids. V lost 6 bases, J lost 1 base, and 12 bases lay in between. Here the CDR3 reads CSVWGPGNTEAFF. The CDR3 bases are TGCAGCGTGTGGGGCCCAGGGAACACTGAAGCTTTCTTT.

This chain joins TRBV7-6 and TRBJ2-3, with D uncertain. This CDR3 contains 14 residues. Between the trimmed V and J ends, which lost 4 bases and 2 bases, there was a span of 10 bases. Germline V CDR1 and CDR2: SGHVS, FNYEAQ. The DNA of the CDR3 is TGTGCCAGCAGCTGGAGAGTGACCACAGATACGCAGTATTTT. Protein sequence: CASSWRVTTDTQYF.

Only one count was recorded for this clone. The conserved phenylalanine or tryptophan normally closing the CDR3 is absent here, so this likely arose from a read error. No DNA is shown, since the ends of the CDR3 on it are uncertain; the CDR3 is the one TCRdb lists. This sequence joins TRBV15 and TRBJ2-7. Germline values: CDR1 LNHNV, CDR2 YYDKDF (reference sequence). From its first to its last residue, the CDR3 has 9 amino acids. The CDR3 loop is CATSRGGDP.

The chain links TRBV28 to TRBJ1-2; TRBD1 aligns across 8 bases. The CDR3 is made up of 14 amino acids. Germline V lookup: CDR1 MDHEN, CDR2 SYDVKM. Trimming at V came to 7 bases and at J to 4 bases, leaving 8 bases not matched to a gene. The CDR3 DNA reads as TGTGCCAGCATGTCAGGGGGCCCTACCTATGGCTACACCTTC. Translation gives CASMSGGPTYGYTF.

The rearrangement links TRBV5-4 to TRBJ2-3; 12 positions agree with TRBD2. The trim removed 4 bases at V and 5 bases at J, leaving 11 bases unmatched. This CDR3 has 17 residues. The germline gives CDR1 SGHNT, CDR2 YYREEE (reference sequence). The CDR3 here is CASSTGLAGGGGDTQYF. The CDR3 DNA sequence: TGTGCCAGCAGCACGGGACTAGCGGGCGGAGGGGGAGATACGCAGTATTTT.

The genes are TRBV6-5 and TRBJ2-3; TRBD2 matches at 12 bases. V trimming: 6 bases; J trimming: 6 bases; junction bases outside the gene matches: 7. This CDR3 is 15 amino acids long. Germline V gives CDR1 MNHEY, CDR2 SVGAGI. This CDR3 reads CASRPSGRASDTQYF. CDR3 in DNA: TGTGCCAGCAGACCTAGCGGGAGGGCCTCCGATACGCAGTATTTT.

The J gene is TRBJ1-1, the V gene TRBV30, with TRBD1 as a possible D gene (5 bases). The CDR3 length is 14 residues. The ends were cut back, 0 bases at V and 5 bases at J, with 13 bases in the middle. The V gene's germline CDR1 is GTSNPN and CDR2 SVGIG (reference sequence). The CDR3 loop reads CAWSVLSGGTEAFF. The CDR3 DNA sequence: TGTGCCTGGAGTGTACTGTCGGGGGGTACTGAAGCTTTCTTT.

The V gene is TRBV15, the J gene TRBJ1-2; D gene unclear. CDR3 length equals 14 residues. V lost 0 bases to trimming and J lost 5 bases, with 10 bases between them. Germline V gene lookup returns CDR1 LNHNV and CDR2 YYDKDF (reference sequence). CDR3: CATSREGLGYGYTF. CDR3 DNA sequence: TGTGCCACCAGCAGAGAGGGCCTTGGGTATGGCTACACCTTC.

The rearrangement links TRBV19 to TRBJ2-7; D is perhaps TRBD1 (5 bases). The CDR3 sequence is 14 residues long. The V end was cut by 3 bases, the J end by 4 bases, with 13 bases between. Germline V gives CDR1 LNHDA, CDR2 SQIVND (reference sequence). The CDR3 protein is CASSITQGSYEQYF. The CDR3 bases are TGTGCCAGTAGTATTACCCAGGGTTCATACGAGCAGTACTTC.

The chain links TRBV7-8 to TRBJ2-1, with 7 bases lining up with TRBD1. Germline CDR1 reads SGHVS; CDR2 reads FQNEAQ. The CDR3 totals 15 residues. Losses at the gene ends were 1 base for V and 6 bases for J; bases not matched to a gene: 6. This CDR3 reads CASSLGQGRGNEQFF. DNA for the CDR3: TGTGCCAGCAGCTTAGGACAGGGCAGGGGCAATGAGCAGTTCTTC.

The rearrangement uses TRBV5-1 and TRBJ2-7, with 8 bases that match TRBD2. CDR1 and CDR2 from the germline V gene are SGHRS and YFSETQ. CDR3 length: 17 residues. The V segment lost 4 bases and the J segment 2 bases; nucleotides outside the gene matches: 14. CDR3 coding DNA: TGCGCCAGCAGCCAACCAACCAGCGGGAGCTCCCCCTACGAGCAGTACTTC. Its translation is CASSQPTSGSSPYEQYF.

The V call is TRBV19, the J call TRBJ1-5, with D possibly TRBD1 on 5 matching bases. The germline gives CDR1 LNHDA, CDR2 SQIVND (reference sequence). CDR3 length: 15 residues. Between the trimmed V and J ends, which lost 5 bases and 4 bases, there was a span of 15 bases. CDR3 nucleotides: TGTGCCAGTAGTTTCTCCGGACGGACAAATCAGCCCCAGCATTTT. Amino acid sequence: CASSFSGRTNQPQHF. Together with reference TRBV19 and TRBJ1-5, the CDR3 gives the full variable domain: DGGITQSPKYLFRKEGQNVTLSCEQNLNHDAMYWYRQDPGQGLRLIYYSQIVNDFQKGDIAEGYSVSREKKESFPLTVTSAQKNPTAFYLCASSFSGRTNQPQHFGDGTRLSIL.